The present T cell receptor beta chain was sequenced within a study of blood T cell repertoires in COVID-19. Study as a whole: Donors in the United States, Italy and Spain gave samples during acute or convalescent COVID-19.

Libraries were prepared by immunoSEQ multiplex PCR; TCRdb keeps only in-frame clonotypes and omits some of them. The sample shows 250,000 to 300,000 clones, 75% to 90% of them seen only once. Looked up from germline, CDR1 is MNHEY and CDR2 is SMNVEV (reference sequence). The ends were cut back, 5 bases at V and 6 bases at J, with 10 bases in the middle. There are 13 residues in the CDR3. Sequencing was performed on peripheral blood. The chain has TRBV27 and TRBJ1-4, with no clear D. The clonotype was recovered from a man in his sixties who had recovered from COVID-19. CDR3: CASSAWGDEKLFF. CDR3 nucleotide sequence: TGTGCCAGCAGTGCCTGGGGAGATGAAAAACTGTTTTTT.